The 9 T cell receptor beta chains listed next were all sequenced from one sample in a study of shared clonotypes between healthy human individuals (dated by TCRdb to the early 2020s). The library was built by means of the immunoSEQ multiplex PCR assay. TCRdb mirrors the immuneACCESS table, restricted to in-frame sequences. Some clones are absent from its copies; in checked studies, under half trace to an unresolved V gene, and the reason for the others is unknown. The sample table contains about 2.1 million clones; only one count was recorded for 80% to 95% of them. The ten largest clones capture 1.5% to 2% of the sample. CD8 naive samples were CD45RO-negative cells positively selected for CCR7, giving a CD45RA+CCR7+ population that excluded TemRA cells. The material sequenced was naive CD8+ T cells from PBMCs. The sample's cell subset or site label, decoded: CD45RA+CCR7+. The source of these receptors is a man aged 18 to 30 in good health. Some clones in this sample may be carry-over from other donors' samples.

V usage is TRBV15 and J usage is TRBJ2-7, with 7 nucleotides matching TRBD2. Germline loops: CDR1 LNHNV, CDR2 YYDKDF (reference sequence). The CDR3 is 14 amino acids. V was clipped by 5 bases and J by 1 base; unmatched bases: 5. The CDR3 is CATSARDYSYEQYF. CDR3 bases: TGTGCCACCAGCGCCCGGGACTATTCCTACGAGCAGTACTTC.

This sequence joins TRBV7-8 and TRBJ2-7; 11 nucleotides align to TRBD2. Germline CDR1 reads SGHVS; CDR2 reads FQNEAQ. The CDR3 is 16 residues long. J was trimmed by 4 bases and V by 4 bases; bases with no gene match: 9. The CDR3 region has the DNA TGTGCCAGCAGCTCGCCGGGACTAGCGGAATTATACGAGCAGTACTTC. Protein product: CASSSPGLAELYEQYF. The full variable domain, its missing parts supplied by reference TRBV7-8 and TRBJ2-7, is GAGVSQSPRYKVAKRGQDVALRCDPISGHVSLFWYQQALGQGPEFLTYFQNEAQLDKSGLPSDRFFAERPEGSVSTLKIQRTQQEDSAVYLCASSSPGLAELYEQYFGPGTRLTVT.

The V call is TRBV10-3, the J call TRBJ2-1, with D possibly being TRBD2 (5 bases). Looked up from germline, CDR1 is ENHRY and CDR2 is SYGVKD. The CDR3 runs 16 residues. Between the trimmed V and J ends, which lost 3 bases and 6 bases, there was a span of 18 bases. The CDR3 here is CAISDPNVGAANEQFF. The CDR3 DNA sequence: TGTGCCATCAGTGACCCGAACGTGGGAGCGGCCAATGAGCAGTTCTTC.

The chain is built from TRBV30 and TRBJ2-7; 7 nucleotides agree with TRBD1. Germline V lookup: CDR1 GTSNPN, CDR2 SVGIG (reference sequence). The CDR3 is 14 amino acids. Trimming removed 2 bases from V and 1 base from J; junction bases left unmatched: 5. The chain's CDR3 is CAWSTSTGSYEQYF. The CDR3 coding sequence is TGTGCCTGGAGTACCTCGACAGGGTCCTACGAGCAGTACTTC.

This clone appeared once. V is TRBV5-4 and J is TRBJ2-1; 7 bases map to TRBD1. CDR1 and CDR2 (germline): SGHNT, YYREEE (reference sequence). This CDR3 has 15 amino acids. V shed 1 base and J 9 bases; nucleotides not matched to a gene: 10. CDR3 residues: CASSLNRGRSGEQFF. In DNA, the CDR3 is TGTGCCAGCAGCTTGAACAGGGGACGGAGCGGTGAGCAGTTCTTC.

This sequence joins TRBV4-1 and TRBJ2-1; TRBD2 might be the D (5 bases). V lost 0 bases to trimming and J lost 2 bases, with 14 bases between them. The CDR3 has 17 amino acids. Germline V gene lookup returns CDR1 MGHRA and CDR2 YSYEKL. The CDR3 nucleotides are TGCGCCAGCAGCCAAGAGGCGGGCGTGCGCGCCTACAATGAGCAGTTCTTC. This translates into CASSQEAGVRAYNEQFF.

The V call is TRBV28, the J call TRBJ1-5, with D hard to call. Deletions cut 3 bases from V and 3 bases from J, with 9 bases between. The CDR3 has 14 amino acids. Germline V gene data show CDR1 as MDHEN and CDR2 as SYDVKM. The CDR3 DNA reads as TGTGCCAGCAGTTTTCGCCAGCCCAATCAGCCCCAGCATTTT. It codes for CASSFRQPNQPQHF.

This clone was observed once. This chain links TRBV5-1 with TRBJ2-7, with D possibly TRBD1 on 6 matching bases. Trimming took 0 bases from V and 0 from J, leaving 13 bases between them. The CDR3 is 16 residues long. The V gene's germline CDR1 is SGHRS and CDR2 YFSETQ. The CDR3 DNA reads as TGCGCCAGCAGCTTGGGGCCCACAGGGAGCTCCTACGAGCAGTACTTC. Amino acids: CASSLGPTGSSYEQYF.

This clone appeared once. The V call is TRBV28, the J call TRBJ2-5; no definite D call. This CDR3 comprises 13 residues. V was trimmed by 4 bases and J by 1 base, leaving 7 bases between them. Germline CDR1 is MDHEN and CDR2 is SYDVKM. The DNA of the CDR3 is TGTGCCAGCAGTTGGCTAACCCAAGAGACCCAGTACTTC. Its translation: CASSWLTQETQYF.